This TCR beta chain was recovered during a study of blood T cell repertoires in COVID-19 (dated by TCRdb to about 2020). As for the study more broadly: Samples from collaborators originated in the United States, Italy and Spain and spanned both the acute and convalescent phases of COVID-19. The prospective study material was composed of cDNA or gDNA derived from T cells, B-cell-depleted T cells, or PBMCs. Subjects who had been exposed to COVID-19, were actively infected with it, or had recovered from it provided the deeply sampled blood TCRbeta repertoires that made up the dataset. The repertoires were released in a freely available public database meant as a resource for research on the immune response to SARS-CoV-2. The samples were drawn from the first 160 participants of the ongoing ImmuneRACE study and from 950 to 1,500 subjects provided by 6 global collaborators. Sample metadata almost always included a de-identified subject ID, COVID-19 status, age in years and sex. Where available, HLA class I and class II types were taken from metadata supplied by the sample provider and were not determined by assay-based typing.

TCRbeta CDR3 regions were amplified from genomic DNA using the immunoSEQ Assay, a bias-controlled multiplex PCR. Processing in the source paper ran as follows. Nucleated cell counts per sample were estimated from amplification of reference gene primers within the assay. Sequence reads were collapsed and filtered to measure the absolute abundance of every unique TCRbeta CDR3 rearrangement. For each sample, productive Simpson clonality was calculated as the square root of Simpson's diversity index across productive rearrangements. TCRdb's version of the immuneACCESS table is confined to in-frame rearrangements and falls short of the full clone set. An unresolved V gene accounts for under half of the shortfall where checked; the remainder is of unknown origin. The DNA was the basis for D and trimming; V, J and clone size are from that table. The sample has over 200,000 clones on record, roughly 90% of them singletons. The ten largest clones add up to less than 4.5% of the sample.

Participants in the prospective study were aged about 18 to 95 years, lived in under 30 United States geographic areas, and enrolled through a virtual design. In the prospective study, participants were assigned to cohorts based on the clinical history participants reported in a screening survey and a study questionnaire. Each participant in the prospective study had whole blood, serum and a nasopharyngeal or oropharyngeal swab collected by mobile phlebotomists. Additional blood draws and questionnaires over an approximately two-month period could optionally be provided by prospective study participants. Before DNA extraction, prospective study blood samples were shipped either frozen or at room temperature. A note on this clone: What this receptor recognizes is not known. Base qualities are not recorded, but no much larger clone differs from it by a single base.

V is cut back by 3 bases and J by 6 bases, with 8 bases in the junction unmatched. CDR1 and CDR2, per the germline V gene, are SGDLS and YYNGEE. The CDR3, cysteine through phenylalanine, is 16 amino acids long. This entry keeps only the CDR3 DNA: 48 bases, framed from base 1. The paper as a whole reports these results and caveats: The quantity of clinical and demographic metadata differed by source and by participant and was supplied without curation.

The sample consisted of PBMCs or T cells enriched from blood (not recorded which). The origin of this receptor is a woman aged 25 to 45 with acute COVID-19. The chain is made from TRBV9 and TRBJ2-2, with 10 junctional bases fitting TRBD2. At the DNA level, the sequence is TGTGCCAGCAGCGCCTCACGGAGCGGGGGGGCCGGGGAGCTGTTTTTT. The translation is CASSASRSGGAGELFF.